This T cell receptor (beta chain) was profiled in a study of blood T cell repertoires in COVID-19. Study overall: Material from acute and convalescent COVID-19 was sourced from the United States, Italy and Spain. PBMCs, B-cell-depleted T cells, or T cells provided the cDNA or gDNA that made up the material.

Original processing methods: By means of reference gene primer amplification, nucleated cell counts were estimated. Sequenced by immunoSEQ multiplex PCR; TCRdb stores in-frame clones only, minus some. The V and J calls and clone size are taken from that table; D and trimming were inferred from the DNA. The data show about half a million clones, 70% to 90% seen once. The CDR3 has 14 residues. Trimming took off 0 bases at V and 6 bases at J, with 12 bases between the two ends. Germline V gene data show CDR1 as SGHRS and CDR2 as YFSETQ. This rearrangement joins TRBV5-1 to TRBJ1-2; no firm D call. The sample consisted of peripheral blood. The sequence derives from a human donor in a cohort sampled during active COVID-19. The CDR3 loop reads CASSLATGINGYTF. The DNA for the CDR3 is TGCGCCAGCAGCTTGGCTACCGGGATCAATGGCTACACCTTC.